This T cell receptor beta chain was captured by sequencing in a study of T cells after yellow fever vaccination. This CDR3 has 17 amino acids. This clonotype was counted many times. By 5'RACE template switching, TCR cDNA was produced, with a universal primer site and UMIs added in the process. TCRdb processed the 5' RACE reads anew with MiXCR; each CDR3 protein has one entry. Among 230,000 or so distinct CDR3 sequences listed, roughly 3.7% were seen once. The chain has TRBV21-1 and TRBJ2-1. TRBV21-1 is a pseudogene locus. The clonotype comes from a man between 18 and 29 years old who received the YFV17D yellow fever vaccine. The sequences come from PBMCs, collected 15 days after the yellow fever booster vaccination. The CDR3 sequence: CASSKVWESCSYNEQFF. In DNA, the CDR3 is TGTGCCAGCAGCAAAGTGTGGGAAAGTTGCTCCTACAATGAGCAGTTCTTC.